Detailed here is one T cell receptor (beta chain). The antigen is not known. The data were obtained in a study of T-cell memory formation after mild COVID-19. Study-wide points: The CD4+ clones that contracted clustered mainly within CM and EM, and the CD8+ clones concentrated in EMRA. Still unconfirmed is whether the second-wave clones peaking on day 37 recognized SARS-CoV-2. Clones contracting day 15 to 85 were balanced CD4/CD8; later expanders leaned CD4+.

Germline-derived CDR1 and CDR2 are SGHDN and FVKESK. The CDR3 spans 15 residues. V was trimmed by 0 bases and J by 6 bases, leaving 12 bases between them. cDNA libraries for TCR alpha and TCR beta, carrying sample barcodes and UMIs, came from 5'RACE with constant-segment primers. TCRdb recomputed calls from the 5' RACE reads with MiXCR, one row per CDR3 protein. The table includes approximately 260,000 distinct CDR3 sequences, around 15% detected once. The sequence derives from a man between 18 and 35 years old who had mild COVID-19 (a few samples of this study predate the infection). Cell type and time point are not known. The sample was PBMCs or a T cell subset sorted from them (not recorded which). The V and J genes are TRBV14 and TRBJ2-4, with D perhaps matching TRBD1 or TRBD2 (5 bases each). The DNA of the CDR3 is TGTGCCAGCAGCCAAGATCGGGCAGGGAGAAACATTCAGTACTTC. Its translation is CASSQDRAGRNIQYF. Looking up the rest from reference TRBV14 and TRBJ2-4 gives the full variable domain: EAGVTQFPSHSVIEKGQTVTLRCDPISGHDNLYWYRRVMGKEIKFLLHFVKESKQDESGMPNNRFLAERTGGTYSTLKVQPAELEDSGVYFCASSQDRAGRNIQYFGAGTRLSVL.